This T cell receptor beta chain was captured in a study of identical twins. This clonotype showed up just a few times. Its antigen is not identified. The study's findings and limits: Beta clonotypes that were abundant in cord blood contained fewer insertions, a pattern absent from memory repertoires. The study drew conclusions from cross-sectional statistical analysis, not from following the same donors.

The V gene lost 6 bases and the J gene lost 5 bases, with 13 bases spanning the gap. The CDR3 runs to 13 residues. CDR1 MNHEY and CDR2 SMNVEV come from the germline V gene (reference sequence). TCRdb independently ran MiXCR on the 5' RACE reads; one entry per CDR3 protein. The table includes 1.5 million to 2 million distinct CDR3 sequences, less than 35% detected once. Healthy Caucasians alone served as donors. The sequence was obtained from a newborn girl in good health. The chain carries TRBV27 and TRBJ1-2; tentative D call: TRBD1 (6 bases). Sequencing was done on a sample of cord blood. In DNA, the CDR3 is TGTGCCAGCAGAAGGCTGGACAGTTATGGCTACACCTTC. It encodes CASRRLDSYGYTF.